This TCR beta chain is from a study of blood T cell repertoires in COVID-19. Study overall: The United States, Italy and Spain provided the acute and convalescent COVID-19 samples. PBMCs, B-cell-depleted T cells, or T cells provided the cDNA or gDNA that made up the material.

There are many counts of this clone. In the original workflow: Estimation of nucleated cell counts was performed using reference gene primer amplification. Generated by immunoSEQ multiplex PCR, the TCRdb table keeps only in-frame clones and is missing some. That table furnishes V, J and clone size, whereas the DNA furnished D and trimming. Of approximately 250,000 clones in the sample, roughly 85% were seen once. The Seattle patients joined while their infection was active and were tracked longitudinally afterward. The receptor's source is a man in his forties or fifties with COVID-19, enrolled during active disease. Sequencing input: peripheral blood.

The CDR3 is CASSLSGAMNTEAFF. The CDR3 coding sequence is TGTGCCAGCAGCTTAAGTGGAGCAATGAACACTGAAGCTTTCTTT. The chain recombines TRBV7-3 with TRBJ1-1; D not certain. This CDR3 has 15 residues. Germline CDR1 is SGHTA and CDR2 is FQGTGA. The ends were cut back, 1 base at V and 0 bases at J, with 9 bases in the middle.